Each of the 14 T cell receptor beta chains below was sequenced from the same sample in a study of T cell repertoires in cytomegalovirus infection (dated by TCRdb to the late 2010s). TCRdb lists the instrument as Illumina HiSeq 1500. TCRdb passed the public sequencing reads through fastp at Q25 and MiXCR, retaining productive beta sequences. Here each entry gathers all rows of one CDR3 protein and keeps the most common genes and DNA. This sample comprises roughly 720,000 distinct CDR3 sequences, roughly a third of them detected only once. The ten biggest clones cover more than 2.5% of the sample. Sequenced sample: PBMCs. All receptors derive from a human donor in good health (CMV status not recorded). Some clones in this sample may be carry-over from other donors' samples.

Remarks on this clonotype: A single base separates this from a much larger clone, so it may be a read error. The CDR3 does not end in the conserved phenylalanine or tryptophan, so this is likely a read error. This chain links TRBV6-5 with TRBJ2-1, with D possibly matching TRBD2 (5 bases). CDR1 is MNHEY and CDR2 is SVGAGI in the germline V gene. Trimming left V 5 bases short and J 0 bases short, with 5 bases between. CDR3 length: 13 residues. CDR3 amino acids: CASSRGSYNEQFI. DNA for the CDR3: TGTGCCAGCAGTCGGGGCTCCTACAATGAGCAGTTCATC.

A few counts support this clonotype. The chain couples TRBV12-3 or TRBV12-4 to TRBJ1-1; perhaps TRBD1 as D (6 bases). The CDR3 contains 14 residues. V was cut by 3 bases and J by 6 bases, with 14 bases left in between. The CDR3: CASSLREAGAEAFF. CDR3 DNA: TGTGCCAGCAGTTTGAGGGAGGCAGGGGCTGAAGCTTTCTTT.

The CDR3 protein is CSVEVAPTGELFF. The CDR3 nucleotides read TGCAGCGTTGAAGTAGCCCCCACCGGGGAGCTGTTTTTT. V is TRBV29-1 and J is TRBJ2-2, with no clear D. CDR3 length equals 13 residues. CDR1 and CDR2 from the germline V gene are SQVTM and ANQGSEA. The ends were cut back, 1 base at V and 4 bases at J, with 7 bases in the middle.

This chain connects TRBV7-2 to TRBJ1-2, with D possibly matching TRBD1 (6 bases). CDR3 length: 15 amino acids. V was pared by 5 bases and J by 5 bases, with 18 bases between. The germline V gene has CDR1 SGHTA and CDR2 FQGNSA. The CDR3 reads CASSHGRTATYGYTF. CDR3 nucleotides: TGTGCCAGCAGCCACGGACGGACAGCCACTTATGGCTACACCTTC.

This clonotype was recorded at least ten times. This sequence joins TRBV7-2 and TRBJ1-1; a possible D gene is TRBD1 (5 bases). V was pared by 4 bases and J by 1 base, with 16 bases between. Per the germline V gene, CDR1 is SGHTA and CDR2 is FQGNSA. The CDR3 has 16 residues. CDR3 nucleotides: TGTGCCAGCAGCTCGCGGGGACGTCCCGCGAACACTGAAGCTTTCTTT. Its protein is CASSSRGRPANTEAFF.

This clonotype was counted a few times. The chain links TRBV7-9 to TRBJ2-1; D uncertain. This CDR3 is built from 14 residues. Germline lookup yields CDR1 SEHNR and CDR2 FQNEAQ (reference sequence). V was shortened by 1 base and J by 6 bases, with 10 bases between the two germline ends. The CDR3 nucleotides are TGTGCCAGCAGCTTAGACCTGAAGTCCAATGAGCAGTTCTTC. Protein: CASSLDLKSNEQFF.

The CDR3 DNA is TGTGCCAGCAGCTTAGTCATAGGACTCAACACTGAAGCTTTCTTT. Translating it yields CASSLVIGLNTEAFF. The chain has TRBV11-2 and TRBJ1-1; D remains ambiguous. Germline CDR1 is SGHAT and CDR2 is FQNNGV. V gave up 1 base and J gave up 2 bases, with 11 bases separating them. The CDR3 has 15 residues. The variable domain in full, with the rest retrieved from reference TRBV11-2 and TRBJ1-1, is EAGVAQSPRYKIIEKRQSVAFWCNPISGHATLYWYQQILGQGPKLLIQFQNNGVVDDSQLPKDRFSAERLKGVDSTLKIQPAKLEDSAVYLCASSLVIGLNTEAFFGQGTRLTVV.

This clonotype has a handful of counts. This chain connects TRBV5-6 to TRBJ1-5, with unresolved D. The CDR3 consists of 16 residues. Trimming shortened V by 2 bases and J by 2 bases, and 14 bases separated the two germline ends. Germline lookup yields CDR1 SGHDT and CDR2 YYEEEE. CDR3 sequence (DNA): TGTGCCAGCAGCTTTGGCCTCCCCGAGGGCAATCAGCCCCAGCATTTT. It yields the protein CASSFGLPEGNQPQHF.

This chain joins TRBV14 and TRBJ2-1, with 9 bases matching TRBD2. This CDR3 has 15 residues. The germline CDR1 and CDR2 sequences are SGHDN and FVKESK. The trim removed 4 bases at V and 9 bases at J, leaving 10 bases unmatched. CDR3 loop: CASSLLAGVAGEQFF. The CDR3 nucleotides are TGTGCCAGCAGCCTACTAGCGGGTGTGGCTGGTGAGCAGTTCTTC.

This clonotype came up many times. The chain couples TRBV7-3 to TRBJ2-3, with D possibly called TRBD1 or TRBD2 (6 bases each). Trimming cost V 5 bases and J 6 bases, with 12 bases left between them. Germline V gene data show CDR1 as SGHTA and CDR2 as FQGTGA. This CDR3 spans 13 amino acids. This CDR3 is CASSPTGRDTQYF. CDR3 DNA: TGTGCCAGCAGCCCCACAGGGAGGGATACGCAGTATTTT.

The V call is TRBV12-3 or TRBV12-4, the J call TRBJ2-2; no clear D gene. Trimming removed 4 bases from V and 7 bases from J, with 10 bases in between. This CDR3 is built from 13 residues. The CDR3, as DNA: TGTGCCAGCAGTTCGGCCGGATTCGGGGAGCTGTTTTTT. Its protein is CASSSAGFGELFF.

This chain joins TRBV7-9 and TRBJ1-3; possibly TRBD1 for D (5 bases). The CDR3 has 16 residues. V was cut by 5 bases and J by 9 bases, with 23 bases left in between. Germline CDR1 SEHNR, CDR2 FQNEAQ (reference sequence). The CDR3 nucleotides read TGTGCCAGCAGCCCCGGTGGCACCCCGGGACTGGCCACCATATATTTT. Translated: CASSPGGTPGLATIYF.

Worth noting for this clonotype: A single base separates this from a much larger clone, so it may be a read error. The chain recombines TRBV7-9 with TRBJ2-3; 9 bases agree with TRBD1. CDR3 length equals 15 residues. Germline V lookup: CDR1 SEHNR, CDR2 FQNEAQ (reference sequence). The CDR3, as DNA: TGTGCCAGCAGCGGCACAGGGGGCAGCGCAGATCCGCAGTATTTT. It is translated as CASSGTGGSADPQYF.

This clonotype was observed a few times. The chain recombines TRBV7-2 with TRBJ1-4; 8 nucleotides line up with TRBD1. This CDR3 has 15 residues. J was trimmed by 1 base and V by 3 bases; bases with no gene match: 1. In germline, CDR1 is SGHTA, CDR2 FQGNSA. CDR3 amino acids: CASSFDRGTNEKLFF. CDR3 DNA: TGTGCCAGCAGCTTCGACAGGGGAACTAATGAAAAACTGTTTTTT.